Listed here are 7 T cell receptor beta chains from one sample, sequenced in a study of T cells in women clearing cervical HPV infection. The table came from immunoSEQ multiplex PCR; TCRdb's copy has only in-frame clones and leaves some out. Recorded for this sample: about 17,000 clones. The sequenced material came from blood buffy coat. Receptors were obtained from a woman aged 18 to 69 with a cervical HPV16 infection that either progressed to CIN3+ or cleared (not recorded which).

A note on this clone: The CDR3 end is not reached by the read, which stops 3 residues before it; the germline J gene fills it in. This chain connects TRBV20-1 to TRBJ2-7; tentatively, D is TRBD1 (6 bases). The CDR3 runs 13 residues. Deletions cut 6 bases from V and 2 bases from J, with 14 bases between. Germline V gene sequence: CDR1 DFQATT, CDR2 SNEGSKA (reference sequence). The CDR3 here is CSAPRSGAYEQYF. CDR3 DNA (partial): TGCAGTGCCCCGCGGTCAGGGGCCTACGAG.

In regard to this clone: The read terminates 3 residues ahead of where the CDR3 ends, so the germline J gene completes it. The chain is built from TRBV5-1 and TRBJ2-1; 7 nucleotides line up with TRBD2. Germline CDR1 SGHRS, CDR2 YFSETQ. The junction had 6 bases not matched to a gene; V was cut back by 3 bases and J by 9 bases. The CDR3 has 13 residues. Partial CDR3 DNA: TGCGCCAGCAGCTGGGGGTCTAGCGGTGAG. Translated, it gives CASSWGSSGE. The entire CDR3 reads CASSWGSSGEQFF.

Regarding this clone: Read coverage stops 3 residues before the CDR3 terminus; the germline J gene supplies the remainder. The gene calls are TRBV29-1 and TRBJ2-1; 8 nucleotides agree with TRBD2. Germline V CDR1 and CDR2: SQVTM, ANQGSEA. V shed 5 bases, J shed 6 bases, and the junction held 9 bases outside the gene matches. This CDR3 has 14 amino acids. Incomplete CDR3 DNA: TGCAGCGTTATACTAGCGGCCGAGCCCAATGAG. Protein product: CSVILAAEPNE. The entire CDR3 is CSVILAAEPNEQFF.

Worth noting for this clone: The missing CDR3 end, 3 residues past where the read stops, is filled in from the germline J gene. J is TRBJ2-7 and V is TRBV6-1; TRBD2 matches at 9 bases. The CDR3 sequence is 15 residues long. CDR1 and CDR2 from the germline V gene are MNHNS and SASEGT. The V and J ends lost 2 bases and 4 bases, in that order; junction bases with no gene match: 6. CDR3 DNA, as far as it was read: TGTGCCAGCAGTGAACTTTGGACTAGCGCGTACGAG. It encodes CASSELWTSAYE. The whole CDR3 region reads CASSELWTSAYEQYF.

As to this clone: The read is 3 residues too short to cover the CDR3 end, so that end is filled in from the germline J gene. The rearrangement joins TRBV13 to TRBJ1-5, with D maybe TRBD1 (5 bases). V lost 0 bases and J 4 bases, leaving 13 bases between the germline ends. The CDR3 is made up of 16 amino acids. Looked up from germline, CDR1 is PRHDT and CDR2 is FYEKMQ (reference sequence). The CDR3 DNA, read in part, is TGTGCCAGCAGCTTAGGACAGAGGGGTGAGAATCAGCCC. It is translated as CASSLGQRGENQP. The CDR3 in its entirety is CASSLGQRGENQPQHF.

A remark on this clone: The CDR3 end falls 3 residues outside the read, so it is completed with the germline J gene. The V call is TRBV5-4, the J call TRBJ2-1, with a tentative D call TRBD1 (5 bases). Germline assignment: CDR1 SGHNT and CDR2 YYREEE (reference sequence). This CDR3 has 15 residues. V was pared by 5 bases and J by 1 base, with 13 bases between. Incomplete CDR3 DNA: TGTGCCAGCAGTTCAGGGAAGTTATCCTACAATGAG. It specifies CASSSGKLSYNE. From start to end, the CDR3 is CASSSGKLSYNEQFF.

A word on this clone: The sequenced fragment ends 3 residues before the CDR3 boundary, so the rest is inferred from the germline J gene. The V call is TRBV29-1, the J call TRBJ2-1; maybe TRBD1 (6 bases). Trimming stripped 3 bases from V and 4 bases from J, with 13 bases between. CDR1 and CDR2 from the germline V gene are SQVTM and ANQGSEA. The CDR3 loop spans 14 amino acids. The sequenced CDR3 bases are TGCAGCGTTGAGGAGAGACAGGAATACAATGAG. Translation gives CSVEERQEYNE. The whole CDR3 reads CSVEERQEYNEQFF.